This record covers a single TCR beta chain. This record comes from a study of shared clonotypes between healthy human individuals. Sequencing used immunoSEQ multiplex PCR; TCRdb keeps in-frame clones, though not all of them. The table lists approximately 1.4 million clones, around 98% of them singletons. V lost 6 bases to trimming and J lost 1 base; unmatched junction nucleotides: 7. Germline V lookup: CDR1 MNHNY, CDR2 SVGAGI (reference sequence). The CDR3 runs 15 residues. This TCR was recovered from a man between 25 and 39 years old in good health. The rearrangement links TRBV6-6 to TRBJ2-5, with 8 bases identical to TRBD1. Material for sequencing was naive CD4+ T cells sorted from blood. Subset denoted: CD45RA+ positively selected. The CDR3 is CASRAADRGQETQYF. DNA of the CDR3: TGTGCCAGCAGGGCCGCTGACAGGGGCCAAGAGACCCAGTACTTC.